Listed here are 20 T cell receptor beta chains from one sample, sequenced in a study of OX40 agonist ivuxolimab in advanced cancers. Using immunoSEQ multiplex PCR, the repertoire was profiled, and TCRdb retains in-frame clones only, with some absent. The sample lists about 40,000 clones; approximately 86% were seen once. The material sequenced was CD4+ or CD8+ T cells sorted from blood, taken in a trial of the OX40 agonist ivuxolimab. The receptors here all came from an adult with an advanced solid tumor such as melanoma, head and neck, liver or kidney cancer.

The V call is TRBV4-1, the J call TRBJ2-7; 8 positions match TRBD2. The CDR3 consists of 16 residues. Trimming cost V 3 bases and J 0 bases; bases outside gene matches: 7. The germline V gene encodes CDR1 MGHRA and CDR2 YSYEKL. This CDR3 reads CASSHGGGRVSYEQYF. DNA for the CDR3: TGCGCCAGCAGCCACGGGGGGGGCAGGGTCTCCTACGAGCAGTACTTC.

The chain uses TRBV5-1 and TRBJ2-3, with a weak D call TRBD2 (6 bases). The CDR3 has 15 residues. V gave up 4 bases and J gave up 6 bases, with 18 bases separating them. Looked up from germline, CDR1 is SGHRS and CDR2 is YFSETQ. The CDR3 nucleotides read TGCGCCAGCAGCAACCTGGGGGGAGGCGGGGATACGCAGTATTTT. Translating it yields CASSNLGGGGDTQYF.

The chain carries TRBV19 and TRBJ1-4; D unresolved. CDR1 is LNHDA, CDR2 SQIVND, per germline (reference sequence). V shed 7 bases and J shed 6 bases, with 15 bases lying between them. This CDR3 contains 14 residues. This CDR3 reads CASTSVGEDEKLFF. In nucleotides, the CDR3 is TGTGCCAGTACTTCCGTTGGGGAAGATGAAAAACTGTTTTTT.

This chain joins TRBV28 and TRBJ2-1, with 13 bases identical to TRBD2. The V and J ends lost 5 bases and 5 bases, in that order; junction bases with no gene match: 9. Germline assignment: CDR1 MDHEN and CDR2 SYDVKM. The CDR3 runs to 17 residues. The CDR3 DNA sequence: TGTGCCAGCAGTGCTTCACTAGCGGGGGGGCCAAACAATGAGCAGTTCTTC. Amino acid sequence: CASSASLAGGPNNEQFF.

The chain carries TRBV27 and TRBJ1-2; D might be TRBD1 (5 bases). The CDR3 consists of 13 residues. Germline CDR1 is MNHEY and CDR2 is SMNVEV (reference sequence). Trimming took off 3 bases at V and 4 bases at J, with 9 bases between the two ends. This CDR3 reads CASSFGGPYGYTF. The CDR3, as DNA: TGTGCCAGCAGTTTCGGGGGTCCCTATGGCTACACCTTC.

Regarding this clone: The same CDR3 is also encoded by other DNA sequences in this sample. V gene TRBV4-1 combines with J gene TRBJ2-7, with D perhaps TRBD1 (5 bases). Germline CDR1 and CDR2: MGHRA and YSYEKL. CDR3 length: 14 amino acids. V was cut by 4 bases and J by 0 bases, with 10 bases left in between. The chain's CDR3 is CASSLGQGSYEQYF. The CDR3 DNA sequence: TGCGCCAGCAGCCTGGGGCAGGGCTCCTACGAGCAGTACTTC.

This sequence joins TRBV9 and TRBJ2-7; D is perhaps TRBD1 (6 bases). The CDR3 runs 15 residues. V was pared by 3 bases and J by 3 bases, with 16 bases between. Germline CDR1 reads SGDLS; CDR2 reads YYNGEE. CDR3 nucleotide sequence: TGTGCCAGCAGCGCCGGACAGACAGAATTCTACGAGCAGTACTTC. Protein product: CASSAGQTEFYEQYF.

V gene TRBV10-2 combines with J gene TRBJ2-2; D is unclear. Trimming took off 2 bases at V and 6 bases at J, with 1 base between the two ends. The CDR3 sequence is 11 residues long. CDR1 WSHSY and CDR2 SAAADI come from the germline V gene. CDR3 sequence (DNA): TGCGCCAGCAGTGAGGCCGGGGAGCTGTTTTTT. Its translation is CASSEAGELFF.

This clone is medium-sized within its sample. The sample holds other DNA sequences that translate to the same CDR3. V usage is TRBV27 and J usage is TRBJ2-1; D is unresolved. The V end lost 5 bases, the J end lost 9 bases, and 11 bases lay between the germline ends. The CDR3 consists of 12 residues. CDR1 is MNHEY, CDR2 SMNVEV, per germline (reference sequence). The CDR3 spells CASSPPSGEQFF. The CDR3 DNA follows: TGTGCCAGCAGTCCGCCCTCCGGTGAGCAGTTCTTC.

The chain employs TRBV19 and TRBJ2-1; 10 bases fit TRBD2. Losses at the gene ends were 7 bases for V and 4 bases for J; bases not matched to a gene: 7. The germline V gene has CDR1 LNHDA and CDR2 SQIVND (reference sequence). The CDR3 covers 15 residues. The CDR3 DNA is TGTGCCAGTACCTTAGCTAGCGGGGGATACAATGAGCAGTTCTTC. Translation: CASTLASGGYNEQFF.

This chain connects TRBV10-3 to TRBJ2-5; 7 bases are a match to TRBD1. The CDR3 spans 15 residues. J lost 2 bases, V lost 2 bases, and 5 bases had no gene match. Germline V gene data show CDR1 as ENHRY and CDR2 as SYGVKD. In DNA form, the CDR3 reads TGTGCCATCAGTGAGACGACAGGGCATCAAGAGACCCAGTACTTC. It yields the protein CAISETTGHQETQYF.

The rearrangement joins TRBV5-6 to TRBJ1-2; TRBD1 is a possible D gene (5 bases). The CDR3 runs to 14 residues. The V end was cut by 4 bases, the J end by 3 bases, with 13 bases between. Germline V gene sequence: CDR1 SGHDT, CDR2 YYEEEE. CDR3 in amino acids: CASSSRDYHYGYTF. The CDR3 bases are TGTGCCAGCAGCAGCCGGGACTATCACTATGGCTACACCTTC. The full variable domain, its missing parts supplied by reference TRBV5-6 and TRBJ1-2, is DAGVTQSPTHLIKTRGQQVTLRCSPKSGHDTVSWYQQALGQGPQFIFQYYEEEERQRGNFPDRFSGHQFPNYSSELNVNALLLGDSALYLCASSSRDYHYGYTFGSGTRLTVV.

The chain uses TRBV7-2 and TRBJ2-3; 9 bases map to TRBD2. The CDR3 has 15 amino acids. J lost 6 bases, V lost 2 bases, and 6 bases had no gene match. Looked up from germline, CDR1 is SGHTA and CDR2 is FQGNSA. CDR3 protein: CASSLLAGLEDTQYF. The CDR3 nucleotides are TGTGCCAGCAGCTTACTAGCGGGACTTGAGGATACGCAGTATTTT.

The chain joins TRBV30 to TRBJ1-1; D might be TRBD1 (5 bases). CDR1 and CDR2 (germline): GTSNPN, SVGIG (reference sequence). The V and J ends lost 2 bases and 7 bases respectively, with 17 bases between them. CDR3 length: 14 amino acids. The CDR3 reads CAWSWEGSGLEAFF. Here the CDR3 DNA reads TGTGCCTGGAGTTGGGAGGGGTCTGGTCTTGAAGCTTTCTTT.

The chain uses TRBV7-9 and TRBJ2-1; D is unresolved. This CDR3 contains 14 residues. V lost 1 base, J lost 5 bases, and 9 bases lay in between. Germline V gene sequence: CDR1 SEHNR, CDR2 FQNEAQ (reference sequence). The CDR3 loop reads CASSLDGFNNEQFF. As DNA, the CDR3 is TGTGCCAGCAGCTTAGACGGTTTCAACAATGAGCAGTTCTTC.

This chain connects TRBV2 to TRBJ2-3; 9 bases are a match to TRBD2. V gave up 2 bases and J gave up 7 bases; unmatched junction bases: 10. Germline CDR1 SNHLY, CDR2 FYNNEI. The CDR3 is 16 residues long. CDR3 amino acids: CASSELGSGGGNTQYF. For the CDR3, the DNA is TGTGCCAGCAGTGAACTCGGTAGCGGGGGTGGAAATACGCAGTATTTT.

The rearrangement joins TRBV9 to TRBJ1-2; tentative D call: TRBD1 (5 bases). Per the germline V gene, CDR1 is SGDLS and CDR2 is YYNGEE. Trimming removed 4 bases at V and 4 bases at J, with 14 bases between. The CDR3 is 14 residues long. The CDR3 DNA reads TGTGCCAGCAGCCCTGACGGGGGGATCTATGGCTACACCTTC. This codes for CASSPDGGIYGYTF. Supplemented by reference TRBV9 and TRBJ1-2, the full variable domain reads DSGVTQTPKHLITATGQRVTLRCSPRSGDLSVYWYQQSLDQGLQFLIQYYNGEERAKGNILERFSAQQFPDLHSELNLSSLELGDSALYFCASSPDGGIYGYTFGSGTRLTVV.

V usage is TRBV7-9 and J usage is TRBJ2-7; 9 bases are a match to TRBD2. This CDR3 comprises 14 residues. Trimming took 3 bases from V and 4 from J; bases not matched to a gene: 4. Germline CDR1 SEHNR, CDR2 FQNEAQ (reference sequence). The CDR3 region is CASSFLAGKYEQYF. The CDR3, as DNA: TGTGCCAGCAGCTTTCTAGCGGGGAAATACGAGCAGTACTTC.

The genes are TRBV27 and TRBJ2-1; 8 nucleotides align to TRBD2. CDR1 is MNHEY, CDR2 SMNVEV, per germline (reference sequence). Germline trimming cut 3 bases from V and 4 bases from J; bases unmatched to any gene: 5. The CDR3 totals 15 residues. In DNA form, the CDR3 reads TGTGCCAGCAGTTTCAGCCGGGAGGGGTACAATGAGCAGTTCTTC. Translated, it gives CASSFSREGYNEQFF.

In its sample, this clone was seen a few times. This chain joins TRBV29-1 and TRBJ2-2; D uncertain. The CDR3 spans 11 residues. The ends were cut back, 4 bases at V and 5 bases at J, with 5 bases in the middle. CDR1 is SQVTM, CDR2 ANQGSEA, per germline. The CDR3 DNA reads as TGCAGCGTTGTAGATACCGGGGAGCTGTTTTTT. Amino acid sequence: CSVVDTGELFF.